This T cell receptor beta chain came from a study of blood T cell repertoires in COVID-19. Study as a whole: The samples span acute and convalescent COVID-19 from the United States, Italy and Spain. Nucleic acid was either cDNA or gDNA, and it came from T cells, B-cell-depleted T cells, or PBMCs.

Germline V gene lookup returns CDR1 MGHRA and CDR2 YSYEKL. V was clipped by 4 bases and J by 0 bases, with 10 bases between them. The CDR3 consists of 15 residues. Points on this clone: Additional DNA sequences in this sample encode the identical CDR3.

Sequenced by immunoSEQ multiplex PCR; TCRdb stores in-frame clones only, minus some. The table records tens of thousands of clones, approximately 73% of them present only once. This receptor was taken from a human donor in a cohort sampled during active or convalescent COVID-19. Input material: peripheral blood. The genes are TRBV4-1 and TRBJ1-3; weak D call: TRBD1 (5 bases). CDR3 nucleotides: TGCGCCAGCAGCCGAGAGGGGAGCTCTGGAAACACCATATATTTT. Translated, it gives CASSREGSSGNTIYF.